The present TCR beta chain was sequenced within a study of PD-1 blockade in mismatch repair-deficient tumors. With 1 base clipped from V and 0 bases from J, the junction kept 1 base outside the gene matches. This CDR3 is 15 amino acids long. Germline V gives CDR1 SGHVS, CDR2 FQNEAQ. In this sample, this clone turned up once. TCRs were sequenced from a few patients responding to pembrolizumab. Profiling relied on immunoSEQ multiplex PCR, and the TCRdb table lists in-frame clones only, not all of them. The profile shows roughly 120,000 clones, about nine tenths of them singletons. This clonotype was sampled from an adult with mismatch repair-deficient cancer. Sample: peripheral blood, taken 72 weeks after starting pembrolizumab. The chain joins TRBV7-8 to TRBJ2-7; TRBD2 aligns across 9 bases. The DNA of the CDR3 is TGTGCCAGCAGCTTAGGTAGCGGGAGCTCCTACGAGCAGTACTTC. Translated: CASSLGSGSSYEQYF.